This T cell receptor (beta chain) was retrieved from a study of cytomegalovirus exposure and HLA in healthy donors. This clone was counted once. The antigen is unknown. The PCR made use of 60 Vbeta and 13 Jbeta primers. Assay: immunoSEQ multiplex PCR; the TCRdb copy retains only in-frame clones and omits some. The sample comprises about 140,000 clones, more than 75% of which are singletons, and around 3% rests with the top ten. Germline CDR1 reads SGHVS; CDR2 reads FQNEAQ. This CDR3 spans 18 amino acids. V lost 4 bases and J 7 bases, leaving 25 bases between the germline ends. General study points: Several of the most significant clusters appeared linked to common viral pathogens, based on a later analysis. Some public TCRs appeared in many individuals, while most sequences were rare.

This clonotype originated in a female donor in good health and CMV-seronegative. Sequencing used PBMCs. The chain couples TRBV7-8 to TRBJ2-2; D unclear. This CDR3 is CASSSLELGSFWNGELFF. CDR3 bases: TGTGCCAGCAGCTCCCTTGAACTGGGTAGCTTCTGGAACGGGGAGCTGTTTTTT.